This record covers a single T cell receptor (beta chain). What it binds is not known. Trimming at V came to 0 bases and at J to 0 bases, leaving 8 bases not matched to a gene. This CDR3 has 18 amino acids. Germline CDR1 is LNHNV and CDR2 is YYDKDF (reference sequence). This entry is derived from a study of shared clonotypes between healthy human individuals. Background on the study: Per-donor plates numbered three CD4 naive, three CD4 memory, two CD8 naive and one CD8 memory. Study-wide results and caveats: It was only blood that was sampled, and tissue repertoires likely differ.

TCRdb's table, derived via immunoSEQ multiplex PCR, lists solely in-frame clones and lacks some. This table holds roughly 2.2 million clones, roughly 90% found once. This receptor was identified in a young man in good health. Some clones in this sample may be carry-over from other donors' samples. Sequenced: naive CD4+ T cells from PBMCs. Documented subset: CD45RA+ positively selected. This chain connects TRBV15 to TRBJ1-3; TRBD1 agrees at 7 bases. The CDR3: CATSRDLGWDSSGNTIYF. In DNA form, the CDR3 reads TGTGCCACCAGCAGAGATCTGGGTTGGGACAGCTCTGGAAACACCATATATTTT. The full variable domain, in which reference TRBV15 and TRBJ1-3 provide the parts outside the CDR3, is DAMVIQNPRYQVTQFGKPVTLSCSQTLNHNVMYWYQQKSSQAPKLLFHYYDKDFNNEADTPDNFQSRRPNTSFCFLDIRSPGLGDTAMYLCATSRDLGWDSSGNTIYFGEGSWLTVV.